These 9 T cell receptor beta chains were all obtained from the same sample, sequenced in a study of shared clonotypes between healthy human individuals. TCRdb's table, derived via immunoSEQ multiplex PCR, lists solely in-frame clones and lacks some. The sample lists roughly 2,000,000 clones, approximately 95% occurring once. Only CD45RO-negative cells positively selected for CCR7 counted as naive CD8 cells, so terminally differentiated effector memory CD45RA+ cells were excluded. Sample: naive CD8+ T cells sorted from blood. These receptor sequences come from a man aged 18 to 35 in good health.

The chain links TRBV6-5 to TRBJ2-2; a weak D match, TRBD2 (5 bases). Deletions cut 5 bases from V and 1 base from J, with 5 bases between. Germline-derived CDR1 and CDR2 are MNHEY and SVGAGI. The CDR3 spans 13 residues. The CDR3 loop is CASSGLNTGELFF. DNA for the CDR3: TGTGCCAGCAGTGGACTGAACACCGGGGAGCTGTTTTTT.

The chain uses TRBV10-1 and TRBJ2-5; 8 bases are shared with TRBD1. CDR3 length: 15 residues. V lost 4 bases, J lost 2 bases, and 6 bases stayed unmatched. CDR1 WNHNN and CDR2 SYGVQD come from the germline V gene (reference sequence). CDR3 region: CASSAKGQVQETQYF. CDR3 DNA: TGCGCCAGCAGTGCCAAGGGACAGGTTCAAGAGACCCAGTACTTC.

With respect to this clone: Other DNA sequences of this sample code for an identical CDR3. The V gene is TRBV30, the J gene TRBJ1-4, with a tentative D call TRBD1 (6 bases). The ends were cut back, 0 bases at V and 7 bases at J, with 6 bases in the middle. Germline V gene lookup returns CDR1 GTSNPN and CDR2 SVGIG (reference sequence). The CDR3 covers 12 residues. The CDR3 loop reads CAWSVGGEKLFF. In nucleotides, the CDR3 is TGTGCCTGGAGTGTAGGGGGTGAAAAACTGTTTTTT.

The chain has TRBV7-9 and TRBJ2-5; 14 bases line up with TRBD2. Germline-derived CDR1 and CDR2 are SEHNR and FQNEAQ (reference sequence). Trimming cost V 5 bases and J 3 bases; bases outside gene matches: 14. This CDR3 is 19 amino acids long. CDR3 DNA: TGTGCCAGCAGCATCTGGACTAGCGGGGGGCCAAGCGGAGAAGAGACCCAGTACTTC. This gives the protein CASSIWTSGGPSGEETQYF.

This rearrangement joins TRBV23-1 to TRBJ2-1; D is unclear. Being an ORF, TRBV23-1 has a function that is uncertain. V gave up 7 bases and J gave up 9 bases, with 19 bases separating them. CDR3 size: 14 residues. This chain's CDR3 is CASTNAGTKREQFF. The DNA of the CDR3 is TGCGCCAGCACCAATGCCGGCACTAAGCGTGAGCAGTTCTTC.

The gene calls are TRBV27 and TRBJ2-7, with D unresolved. Germline CDR1 reads MNHEY; CDR2 reads SMNVEV (reference sequence). Trimming shortened V by 0 bases and J by 6 bases, and 6 bases separated the two germline ends. The CDR3 loop spans 12 amino acids. CDR3 nucleotide sequence: TGTGCCAGCAGTTTATCACCCTCCGAGCAGTACTTC. Its protein product is CASSLSPSEQYF.

The chain has TRBV2 and TRBJ2-1; a weak D match, TRBD1 (6 bases). Trimming stripped 8 bases from V and 8 bases from J, with 7 bases between. There are 10 residues in the CDR3. Germline V gene lookup returns CDR1 SNHLY and CDR2 FYNNEI. The CDR3 loop reads CASGTHEQFF. The CDR3 nucleotides are TGTGCCAGCGGGACACATGAGCAGTTCTTC.

The chain is built from TRBV4-3 and TRBJ2-3; D is perhaps TRBD2 (5 bases). The ends were cut back, 2 bases at V and 0 bases at J, with 9 bases in the middle. This CDR3 has 15 amino acids. CDR1 is LGHNA and CDR2 is YSLEER in the germline V gene. CDR3 in amino acids: CASSQSAESTDTQYF. The CDR3 bases are TGCGCCAGCAGCCAATCAGCGGAAAGCACAGATACGCAGTATTTT.

The chain links TRBV2 to TRBJ1-2; D is unclear. From germline, CDR1 is SNHLY and CDR2 FYNNEI. Trimming removed 6 bases at V and 3 bases at J, with 17 bases between. The CDR3 has 15 residues. The CDR3 loop is CASRTTPPEDYGYTF. Here the CDR3 DNA reads TGTGCCAGCAGGACTACTCCCCCCGAGGACTATGGCTACACCTTC.